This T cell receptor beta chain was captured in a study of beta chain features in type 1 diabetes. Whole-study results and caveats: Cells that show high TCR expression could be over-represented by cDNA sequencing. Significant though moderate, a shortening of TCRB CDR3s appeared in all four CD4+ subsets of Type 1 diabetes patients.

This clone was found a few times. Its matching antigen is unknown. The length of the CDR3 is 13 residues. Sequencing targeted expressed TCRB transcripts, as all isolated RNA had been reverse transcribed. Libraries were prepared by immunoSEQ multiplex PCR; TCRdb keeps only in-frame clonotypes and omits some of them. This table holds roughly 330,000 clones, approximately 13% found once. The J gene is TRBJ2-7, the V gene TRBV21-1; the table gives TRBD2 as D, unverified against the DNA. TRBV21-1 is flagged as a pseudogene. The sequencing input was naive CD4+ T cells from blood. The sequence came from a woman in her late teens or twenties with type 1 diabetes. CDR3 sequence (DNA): TGTGCCAGCACTCAACTAGGGTCCTACGAGCAGTACGTC. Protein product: CASTQLGSYEQYV.